This TCR beta chain was sequenced during a study of T cells after yellow fever vaccination. Study context: The SMART-Seq v4 Ultra Low Input method served to prepare the low-cell-number fractions. Broader study findings: Some clonotypes, a small share, were shared between CD4 and CD8 compartments. After the booster, over 95% of CD4 and roughly nine tenths of CD8 primary-response clones were re-detected.

A 5'RACE template-switching step, the method used to make TCR cDNA, added a universal primer site and UMIs. TCRdb called the 5' RACE reads again in MiXCR, with one record for every CDR3 protein. The repertoire includes around 340,000 distinct CDR3 sequences, 8.7% of them detected once, and 15% to 20% sits in the top ten. The table lists this clonotype with a few counts. Its antigen is undetermined. Per the germline V gene, CDR1 is MNHNS and CDR2 is SASEGT. The CDR3 sequence is 13 residues long. Trimming removed 8 bases from V and 3 bases from J, with 13 bases in between. The J gene is TRBJ1-2, the V gene TRBV6-1, with unresolved D. The source material was PBMCs, sampled on the day of the first yellow fever vaccination. The origin of this receptor is a man between 18 and 29 years old who received the YFV17D yellow fever vaccine. CDR3 DNA sequence: TGTGCCAGCCGCCTCTTCCTAGACTATGGCTACACCTTC. This codes for CASRLFLDYGYTF.